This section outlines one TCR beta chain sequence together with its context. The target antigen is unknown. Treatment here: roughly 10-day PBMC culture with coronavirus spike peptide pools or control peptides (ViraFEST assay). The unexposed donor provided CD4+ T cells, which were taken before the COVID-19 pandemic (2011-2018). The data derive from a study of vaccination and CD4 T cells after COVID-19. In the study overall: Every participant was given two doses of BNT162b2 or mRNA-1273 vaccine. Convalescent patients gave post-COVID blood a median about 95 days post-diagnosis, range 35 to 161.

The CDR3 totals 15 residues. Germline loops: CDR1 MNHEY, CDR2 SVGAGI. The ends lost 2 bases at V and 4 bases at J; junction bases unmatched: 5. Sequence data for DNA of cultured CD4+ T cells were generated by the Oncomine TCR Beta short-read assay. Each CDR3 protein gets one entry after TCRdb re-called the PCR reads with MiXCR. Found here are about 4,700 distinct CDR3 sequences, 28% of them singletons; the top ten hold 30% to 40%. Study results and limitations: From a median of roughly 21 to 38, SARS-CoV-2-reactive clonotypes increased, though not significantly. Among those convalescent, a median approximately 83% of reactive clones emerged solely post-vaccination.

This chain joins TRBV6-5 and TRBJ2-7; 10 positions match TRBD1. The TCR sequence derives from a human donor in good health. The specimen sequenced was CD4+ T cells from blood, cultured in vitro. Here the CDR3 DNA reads TGTGCCAGCAGTTACCGGGACAGGGGTCAGTACGAGCAGTACTTC. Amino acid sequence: CASSYRDRGQYEQYF.